This T cell receptor beta chain was sequenced in a study of T-cell reconstitution after alpha-beta-depleted transplantation in children. Points from the study as a whole: From surviving recipient T cells and thymic progenitors came the high day-60 TCRbeta diversity observed in some patients. Two months or so post-transplant, alpha-beta T cells reportedly derived from several hundred expanded graft clones. One year post-transplant, T-cell counts and diversity were largely derived from T cells produced anew.

Trimming removed 5 bases at V and 3 bases at J, with 11 bases between. CDR3 size: 13 residues. In this sample, this clonotype turned up a few times. Its target is unknown. The authors prepared the TCRbeta library with unique molecular identifiers. TCRdb fed the PCR reads into MiXCR, producing one record per CDR3 protein. The table has some 130,000 distinct CDR3 sequences, roughly 10% seen once. The receptor was derived from a girl less than two years old who had a stem cell transplant for combined immunodeficiency, so the T cells may come from the graft donor. V usage is TRBV12-3 or TRBV12-4 and J usage is TRBJ2-7, with TRBD1 as a possible D gene (5 bases). The sample was PBMCs, mostly from graft donor cells, taken 180 days after TCRalphabeta/CD19-depleted stem cell transplant. DNA of the CDR3: TGTGCCAGCAGTAGGGGTGTGGACTACGAGCAGTACTTC. Translating gives CASSRGVDYEQYF.